A single sample gave rise to the 20 T cell receptor beta chains below, sequenced in a study of CD8 T cells in ankylosing spondylitis. TCRdb re-derived calls from the 5' RACE reads in MiXCR, one entry per CDR3 protein. The sample has under 300,000 distinct CDR3 sequences, over 8.5% seen once. The sequenced sample was blood, either unsorted or a sorted T cell fraction (not recorded which). All receptors come from a male donor with ankylosing spondylitis or in good health (not recorded which).

Ten or more counts support this clonotype. This chain joins TRBV5-1 and TRBJ2-1; D is perhaps TRBD1 or TRBD2 (5 bases each). The CDR3 contains 14 residues. The ends were cut back, 4 bases at V and 6 bases at J, with 14 bases in the middle. Looked up from germline, CDR1 is SGHRS and CDR2 is YFSETQ. The CDR3, as DNA: TGCGCCAGCAGCACCCGAAGGGACGGCAATGAGCAGTTCTTC. This gives the protein CASSTRRDGNEQFF.

The V and J genes are TRBV13 and TRBJ2-7, with 12 positions matching TRBD2. This CDR3 is built from 15 residues. Per germline, CDR1 PRHDT and CDR2 FYEKMQ (reference sequence). Trimming cost V 4 bases and J 3 bases; bases outside gene matches: 4. The CDR3 DNA is TGTGCCAGCAGCTGGACTAGCGGGGAATACTACGAGCAGTACTTC. It yields the protein CASSWTSGEYYEQYF.

This clonotype was seen many times. In DNA form, the CDR3 reads TGTGCCAGCAGCTTGGGTAGAGGGGAGAGTTCACCCCTCCACTTT. The encoded protein is CASSLGRGESSPLHF. The V and J genes are TRBV5-4 and TRBJ1-6, with D maybe TRBD1 (5 bases). Trimming left V 0 bases short and J 9 bases short, with 13 bases between. CDR3 length: 15 residues. In germline, CDR1 is SGHNT, CDR2 YYREEE (reference sequence).

At least ten counts were recorded for this clonotype. The J gene is TRBJ2-5, the V gene TRBV20-1; TRBD2 matches 9 bases. Germline CDR1 and CDR2: DFQATT and SNEGSKA (reference sequence). Trimming cost V 2 bases and J 5 bases; bases outside gene matches: 12. The CDR3 length is 16 residues. CDR3 in amino acids: CSARIPGLAVSETQYF. CDR3 sequence (DNA): TGCAGTGCTAGAATACCGGGACTAGCAGTATCTGAGACCCAGTACTTC.

The rearrangement uses TRBV11-2 and TRBJ2-1; 8 bases map to TRBD2. Trimming cost V 5 bases and J 4 bases; bases outside gene matches: 7. CDR3 length equals 15 residues. Germline CDR1 reads SGHAT; CDR2 reads FQNNGV. The CDR3 DNA is TGTGCCAGCAGCATGGCTAGCGGGCCTTACAATGAGCAGTTCTTC. Its translation is CASSMASGPYNEQFF.

This clonotype came up many times. The chain combines TRBV6-1 with TRBJ2-1, with D unclear. Germline lookup yields CDR1 MNHNS and CDR2 SASEGT. V was trimmed by 1 base and J by 6 bases, leaving 13 bases between them. The CDR3 runs 15 residues. The CDR3 region is CASSEDRSPINEQFF. CDR3 nucleotides: TGTGCCAGCAGTGAAGACAGATCTCCGATCAATGAGCAGTTCTTC.

This clonotype was observed many times. The rearrangement links TRBV20-1 to TRBJ2-2; 12 bases are a match to TRBD2. After removal of 0 bases from V and 5 bases from J, the junction contained 7 bases not matched to a gene. The CDR3 has 17 residues. Germline V lookup: CDR1 DFQATT, CDR2 SNEGSKA (reference sequence). As DNA, the CDR3 is TGCAGTGCTAGAGACCTACCTACTAGCGGGAGGACCGGGGAGCTGTTTTTT. The encoded protein is CSARDLPTSGRTGELFF.

Many counts were recorded for this clonotype. V usage is TRBV5-1 and J usage is TRBJ2-1, with D perhaps TRBD1 or TRBD2 (6 bases each). V lost 2 bases, J lost 4 bases, and 10 bases lay in between. The length of the CDR3 is 14 residues. Germline CDR1 is SGHRS and CDR2 is YFSETQ. CDR3 coding DNA: TGCGCCAGCAGCTTCGAGGGGGGATACAATGAGCAGTTCTTC. This sequence encodes CASSFEGGYNEQFF.

In its sample, this clonotype was seen many times. This chain uses TRBV25-1 with TRBJ2-7; D is unresolved. This CDR3 spans 13 amino acids. Germline V CDR1 and CDR2: MGHDK, SYGVNS. V shed 2 bases and J shed 2 bases, with 7 bases lying between them. CDR3 sequence reads: CASSEQNTYEQYF. CDR3 DNA sequence: TGTGCCAGCAGTGAACAAAACACCTACGAGCAGTACTTC.

This clonotype was seen repeatedly, ten times or more. DNA for the CDR3: TGTGCCAGCAGTTATAGCGGGAGTCGAGATACGCAGTATTTT. Encoded protein: CASSYSGSRDTQYF. V and J are TRBV12-3 or TRBV12-4 and TRBJ2-3; 9 positions match TRBD2. Unmatched junction bases numbered 4, after V lost 4 bases and J lost 5 bases. There are 14 residues in the CDR3.

V and J are TRBV27 and TRBJ2-4, with D maybe TRBD2 (5 bases). The CDR3 length is 13 residues. Trimming pared 5 bases from V and 8 bases from J, leaving 13 bases between. CDR1 and CDR2 (germline): MNHEY, SMNVEV (reference sequence). This chain's CDR3 is CASSPTTGDIQYF. CDR3 DNA sequence: TGTGCCAGCAGTCCCACAACCGGGGACATTCAGTACTTC.

There are a few counts of this clonotype. One base away lies a much larger clone, so this may be a sequencing read error. CDR3 region: CCARDSSGGWGTDTQYF. The CDR3 DNA sequence: TGCTGTGCTAGAGATTCGTCGGGGGGCTGGGGCACAGATACGCAGTATTTT. The chain combines TRBV20-1 with TRBJ2-3; D may be TRBD2 (7 bases). The CDR3 sequence is 17 residues long. Looked up from germline, CDR1 is DFQATT and CDR2 is SNEGSKA (reference sequence).

This clonotype appeared many times. V and J are TRBV20-1 and TRBJ2-1, with D possibly being TRBD2 (6 bases). Trimming took off 6 bases at V and 13 bases at J, with 22 bases between the two ends. Per germline, CDR1 DFQATT and CDR2 SNEGSKA (reference sequence). The CDR3 totals 13 residues. CDR3 protein: CSATPGLPIPQFF. The CDR3, as DNA: TGCAGTGCCACACCGGGACTCCCCATTCCCCAGTTCTTC.

This clonotype was counted ten times or more. The CDR3 bases are TGTGCCAGCAGTCCACCGGGGGTAGCCGCAAATGAGCAGTTCTTC. Translation gives CASSPPGVAANEQFF. The chain links TRBV12-3 or TRBV12-4 to TRBJ2-1; possible D gene TRBD2, 6 bases. The CDR3 is made up of 15 amino acids. V lost 5 bases and J 7 bases, leaving 18 bases between the germline ends.

At least ten counts were recorded for this clonotype. This chain joins TRBV7-2 and TRBJ1-2; D not resolved. CDR1 is SGHTA, CDR2 FQGNSA, per germline. This CDR3 comprises 14 residues. Deletions cut 1 base from V and 8 bases from J, with 14 bases between. The CDR3 sequence: CASSLVPPPGGYTF. As DNA, the CDR3 is TGTGCCAGCAGCTTAGTTCCACCCCCGGGGGGCTACACCTTC. The full variable domain, rest sourced from reference TRBV7-2 and TRBJ1-2, is GAGVSQSPSNKVTEKGKDVELRCDPISGHTALYWYRQSLGQGLEFLIYFQGNSAPDKSGLPSDRFSAERTGGSVSTLTIQRTQQEDSAVYLCASSLVPPPGGYTFGSGTRLTVV.

This clonotype was recorded many times. The V call is TRBV6-1, the J call TRBJ2-1; 7 nucleotides agree with TRBD2. V lost 5 bases, J lost 3 bases, and 4 bases stayed unmatched. The germline V gene encodes CDR1 MNHNS and CDR2 SASEGT. This CDR3 has 14 amino acids. As DNA, the CDR3 is TGTGCCAGCAGTCCCCGGGACTACTACAATGAGCAGTTCTTC. It is translated as CASSPRDYYNEQFF.

This clonotype was observed a few times. The chain links TRBV7-2 to TRBJ2-5, with 9 bases identical to TRBD2. V gave up 1 base and J gave up 6 bases; unmatched junction bases: 9. CDR3 size: 16 residues. Germline loops: CDR1 SGHTA, CDR2 FQGNSA. The chain's CDR3 is CASSLDTEAGGKTQYF. In DNA, the CDR3 is TGTGCCAGCAGCTTAGATACAGAAGCGGGGGGAAAGACCCAGTACTTC.

The chain recombines TRBV11-2 with TRBJ2-1; D might be TRBD1 (6 bases). Trimming pared 5 bases from V and 0 bases from J, leaving 20 bases between. CDR1 and CDR2 from the germline V gene are SGHAT and FQNNGV. CDR3 length: 18 residues. The CDR3 spells CASSTTTGARYSYNEQFF. In nucleotides, the CDR3 is TGTGCCAGCAGCACCACGACAGGAGCTCGATACTCCTACAATGAGCAGTTCTTC.

At least ten counts were recorded for this clonotype. The CDR3 is CASSLGTSSSYEQYF. CDR3 sequence (DNA): TGTGCCAGCAGCCTGGGGACTAGCAGCTCCTACGAGCAGTACTTC. The rearrangement links TRBV3-1 to TRBJ2-7, with 9 bases that match TRBD2. Germline V gene sequence: CDR1 LGHDT, CDR2 YNNKEL (reference sequence). V lost 4 bases to trimming and J lost 0 bases; unmatched junction nucleotides: 4. This CDR3 spans 15 amino acids.

The chain combines TRBV2 with TRBJ2-7; TRBD2 matches at 11 bases. Germline trimming cut 6 bases from V and 6 bases from J; bases unmatched to any gene: 7. Germline-derived CDR1 and CDR2 are SNHLY and FYNNEI. The CDR3 is made up of 14 amino acids. The CDR3 sequence is CASSLAGGLFEQYF. DNA for the CDR3: TGTGCCAGCAGCTTAGCGGGAGGGCTGTTCGAGCAGTACTTC.